The 26 T cell receptor beta chains below all came from one sample that was sequenced in a study of blood T cell repertoires in COVID-19. Sequencing was performed with immunoSEQ multiplex PCR; in TCRdb, only in-frame clones are kept and a portion is missing. The table lists roughly 56,000 clones, 80% to 90% of them singletons. Sequencing was done on a sample of peripheral blood. The source of these receptors is a man aged 50 or older with active COVID-19.

The rearrangement links TRBV5-5 to TRBJ2-5; D possibly corresponds to TRBD1 (7 bases). This CDR3 has 15 residues. V was clipped by 3 bases and J by 4 bases, with 16 bases between them. Per the germline V gene, CDR1 is SGHKS and CDR2 is YYEKEE (reference sequence). The CDR3 DNA is TGTGCCAGCAGCTCGTACAGACAGGGAGGAGAGACCCAGTACTTC. This encodes CASSSYRQGGETQYF.

This chain's CDR3 is CASSQVVPIETGELFF. As DNA, the CDR3 is TGTGCCAGCAGCCAAGTGGTGCCGATCGAGACCGGGGAGCTGTTTTTT. This chain uses TRBV3-1 (or the pseudogene TRBV3-2) with TRBJ2-2; D is ambiguous. Germline lookup yields CDR1 LGHDT and CDR2 YNNKEL (reference sequence). V lost 1 base and J 5 bases, leaving 14 bases between the germline ends. The CDR3 length is 16 residues.

This chain connects TRBV10-3 to TRBJ2-2, with D unresolved. The CDR3 extends over 14 amino acids. CDR1 is ENHRY, CDR2 SYGVKD, per germline. Trimming took off 9 bases at V and 1 base at J, with 12 bases between the two ends. The CDR3 loop is CAISTLENTGELFF. Written as DNA, the CDR3 is TGTGCCATATCGACCCTAGAGAACACCGGGGAGCTGTTTTTT.

The J gene is TRBJ2-1, the V gene TRBV18; possibly TRBD2 for D (6 bases). There are 16 residues in the CDR3. Per the germline V gene, CDR1 is KGHSH and CDR2 is LQKENI. Between the trimmed V and J ends, which lost 4 bases and 6 bases, there was a span of 19 bases. The CDR3 sequence is CASSLIPGERGNEQFF. CDR3 in DNA: TGTGCCAGCTCACTTATTCCGGGGGAGAGGGGCAATGAGCAGTTCTTC.

The rearrangement joins TRBV2 to TRBJ2-7; a possible D gene is TRBD2 (6 bases). Germline loops: CDR1 SNHLY, CDR2 FYNNEI. Deletions cut 5 bases from V and 0 bases from J, with 14 bases between. The CDR3 contains 15 residues. The CDR3: CASSFFQRASYEQYF. The CDR3 nucleotides read TGTGCCAGCAGTTTCTTTCAGCGGGCCTCCTACGAGCAGTACTTC.

This clone rates as medium-sized. The chain combines TRBV5-8 with TRBJ1-5; D is unclear. The CDR3 is 13 amino acids. V was pared by 2 bases and J by 0 bases, with 3 bases between. Germline V lookup: CDR1 SGHTS, CDR2 YDEGEE. CDR3 bases: TGTGCCAGCAGCTTACATAGCAATCAGCCCCAGCATTTT. It is translated as CASSLHSNQPQHF.

The chain is built from TRBV7-9 and TRBJ2-1; D possibly corresponds to TRBD1 (5 bases). Per germline, CDR1 SEHNR and CDR2 FQNEAQ (reference sequence). Trimming cost V 1 base and J 7 bases, with 11 bases left between them. The CDR3 spans 14 residues. This chain's CDR3 is CASSLGSRVNEQFF. DNA for the CDR3: TGTGCCAGCAGCTTAGGCAGCAGGGTGAATGAGCAGTTCTTC.

This sequence joins TRBV7-2 and TRBJ2-7; 7 positions match TRBD1. CDR1 and CDR2 from the germline V gene are SGHTA and FQGNSA. Trimming took 0 bases from V and 9 from J; bases not matched to a gene: 8. There are 14 residues in the CDR3. CDR3 in DNA: TGTGCCAGCAGCTTAGCCCCAGGGACAGTTAGGCAGTACTTC. This sequence encodes CASSLAPGTVRQYF.

This chain joins TRBV27 and TRBJ2-1; a possible D gene is TRBD1 (6 bases). V was shortened by 6 bases and J by 4 bases, with 13 bases between the two germline ends. The CDR3 consists of 14 residues. In germline, CDR1 is MNHEY, CDR2 SMNVEV (reference sequence). The CDR3 bases are TGTGCCAGCAGCCACCGAGGGGGATACAATGAGCAGTTCTTC. The encoded protein is CASSHRGGYNEQFF.

This clone has just one count. This rearrangement joins TRBV28 to TRBJ2-1; 12 bases match TRBD2. Per the germline V gene, CDR1 is MDHEN and CDR2 is SYDVKM. This CDR3 comprises 17 residues. V was clipped by 5 bases and J by 8 bases; unmatched bases: 13. The CDR3 DNA is TGTGCCAGCAGTCCCACTAGCGGGAGGCCCTCGGTCGATGAGCAGTTCTTC. Amino acid sequence: CASSPTSGRPSVDEQFF.

This chain uses TRBV7-9 with TRBJ1-1; 8 bases fit TRBD1. The CDR3 runs to 16 residues. Trimming cost V 5 bases and J 1 base; bases outside gene matches: 9. The germline CDR1 and CDR2 sequences are SEHNR and FQNEAQ (reference sequence). In DNA, the CDR3 is TGTGCCAGCAGCCCTACCTGGACAGGGCAGAACACTGAAGCTTTCTTT. It translates to CASSPTWTGQNTEAFF. Full variable domain (missing parts from reference TRBV7-9 and TRBJ1-1): DTGVSQNPRHKITKRGQNVTFRCDPISEHNRLYWYRQTLGQGPEFLTYFQNEAQLEKSRLLSDRFSAERPKGSFSTLEIQRTEQGDSAMYLCASSPTWTGQNTEAFFGQGTRLTVV.

J is TRBJ2-3 and V is TRBV4-2; TRBD2 matches at 7 bases. V shed 1 base and J 5 bases; nucleotides not matched to a gene: 9. CDR3 length: 16 residues. Germline V gene lookup returns CDR1 LGHNA and CDR2 YNFKEQ. Here the CDR3 reads CASSQVSIEREDTQYF. The DNA for the CDR3 is TGTGCCAGCAGCCAAGTGTCCATTGAGCGGGAAGATACGCAGTATTTT.

This clone has more than one count but fewer than ten. V usage is TRBV6-5 and J usage is TRBJ2-3, with D possibly being TRBD2 (5 bases). The CDR3 has 15 residues. Per the germline V gene, CDR1 is MNHEY and CDR2 is SVGAGI. Trimming removed 2 bases at V and 5 bases at J, with 14 bases between. The CDR3 reads CASSYDSLGGDTQYF. CDR3 coding DNA: TGTGCCAGCAGTTACGACTCCCTAGGAGGAGATACGCAGTATTTT.

V and J are TRBV30 and TRBJ2-3, with TRBD2 matching 9 bases. The CDR3 is 17 amino acids. Trimming took 4 bases from V and 1 from J; bases not matched to a gene: 12. From germline, CDR1 is GTSNPN and CDR2 SVGIG (reference sequence). CDR3 sequence reads: CAWKTSGIRGGTDTQYF. The CDR3 DNA reads as TGTGCCTGGAAGACTAGCGGAATTAGGGGCGGCACAGATACGCAGTATTTT.

The chain combines TRBV18 with TRBJ1-3; no clear D. Deletions cut 2 bases from V and 8 bases from J, with 16 bases between. This CDR3 spans 15 amino acids. Looked up from germline, CDR1 is KGHSH and CDR2 is LQKENI. The CDR3 DNA follows: TGTGCCAGCTCACCAATAGCCGAGGGAATAGACACCATATATTTT. It codes for CASSPIAEGIDTIYF.

This clone was seen more than once but under ten times. The rearrangement links TRBV7-2 to TRBJ2-3, with a tentative D call TRBD2 (7 bases). The CDR3 spans 14 residues. Germline V gene data show CDR1 as SGHTA and CDR2 as FQGNSA. Trimming left V 5 bases short and J 7 bases short, with 16 bases between. CDR3 protein: CASSPEGGWNTQYF. The CDR3 DNA reads TGTGCCAGCAGCCCCGAGGGGGGGTGGAATACGCAGTATTTT.

The chain employs TRBV7-9 and TRBJ2-1, with 7 nucleotides matching TRBD2. The length of the CDR3 is 12 residues. V lost 5 bases to trimming and J lost 12 bases; unmatched junction nucleotides: 7. The germline gives CDR1 SEHNR, CDR2 FQNEAQ (reference sequence). CDR3: CASSPGRDGQFF. For the CDR3, the DNA is TGTGCCAGCAGCCCAGGGAGGGATGGGCAGTTCTTC. The whole variable domain, filled in from reference TRBV7-9 and TRBJ2-1, reads DTGVSQNPRHKITKRGQNVTFRCDPISEHNRLYWYRQTLGQGPEFLTYFQNEAQLEKSRLLSDRFSAERPKGSFSTLEIQRTEQGDSAMYLCASSPGRDGQFFGPGTRLTVL.

The chain recombines TRBV12-3 or TRBV12-4 with TRBJ2-1; maybe TRBD2 (6 bases). Trimming shortened V by 2 bases and J by 10 bases, and 12 bases separated the two germline ends. The CDR3 has 13 amino acids. This CDR3 reads CASSLNPAGEQFF. As DNA, the CDR3 is TGTGCCAGCAGTTTAAATCCAGCGGGCGAGCAGTTCTTC.

This clone has only one observation. V gene TRBV30 combines with J gene TRBJ2-7, with D possibly matching TRBD2 (5 bases). Germline V gives CDR1 GTSNPN, CDR2 SVGIG (reference sequence). This CDR3 has 15 residues. V was trimmed by 4 bases and J by 0 bases, leaving 16 bases between them. This chain's CDR3 is CAWTKPGKPSYEQYF. CDR3 in DNA: TGTGCCTGGACCAAACCGGGGAAACCCTCCTACGAGCAGTACTTC.

The genes are TRBV5-4 and TRBJ2-4, with 8 bases identical to TRBD2. Per germline, CDR1 SGHNT and CDR2 YYREEE (reference sequence). CDR3 size: 14 residues. Trimming at V came to 6 bases and at J to 3 bases, leaving 5 bases not matched to a gene. CDR3 residues: CASTSGGDKNIQYF. CDR3 nucleotide sequence: TGTGCCAGCACCAGCGGGGGCGACAAAAACATTCAGTACTTC.

The V call is TRBV6-6, the J call TRBJ1-5; tentatively, D is TRBD1 (5 bases). V gave up 5 bases and J gave up 3 bases, with 11 bases separating them. The CDR3 extends over 14 amino acids. Germline V gene sequence: CDR1 MNHNY, CDR2 SVGAGI (reference sequence). The CDR3 loop is CASSRDGLNQPQHF. CDR3 sequence (DNA): TGTGCCAGCAGTCGGGACGGACTCAATCAGCCCCAGCATTTT.

The rearrangement links TRBV2 to TRBJ1-1, with D perhaps matching TRBD1 (6 bases). V lost 5 bases, J lost 1 base, and 8 bases lay in between. The germline gives CDR1 SNHLY, CDR2 FYNNEI. CDR3 size: 13 residues. CDR3 coding DNA: TGTGCCAGCAGTTACAGGGAGAACACTGAAGCTTTCTTT. It yields the protein CASSYRENTEAFF.

The chain recombines TRBV27 with TRBJ2-2; 7 positions agree with TRBD1. Germline CDR1 reads MNHEY; CDR2 reads SMNVEV (reference sequence). This CDR3 spans 14 amino acids. The V and J ends lost 4 bases and 6 bases, in that order; junction bases with no gene match: 5. The CDR3 nucleotides are TGTGCCAGCAGTTACGTACAGGGGCCCGGGGAGCTGTTTTTT. It encodes CASSYVQGPGELFF.

V usage is TRBV6-1 and J usage is TRBJ2-1, with D possibly TRBD1 on 6 matching bases. From germline, CDR1 is MNHNS and CDR2 SASEGT. Trimming removed 3 bases at V and 3 bases at J, with 9 bases between. The CDR3 covers 14 residues. CDR3 sequence: CASSEDRVYNEQFF. CDR3 DNA: TGTGCCAGCAGTGAGGACAGAGTCTACAATGAGCAGTTCTTC.

The chain couples TRBV10-3 to TRBJ2-7, with TRBD2 matching over 7 bases. There are 13 residues in the CDR3. V shed 0 bases, J shed 13 bases, and the junction held 9 bases outside the gene matches. Germline CDR1 ENHRY, CDR2 SYGVKD. The DNA of the CDR3 is TGTGCCATCAGTGAGTCGGGCCTGTCGGGGGGATACTTC. It encodes CAISESGLSGGYF.

V gene TRBV18 combines with J gene TRBJ1-3, with D perhaps matching TRBD1 (6 bases). Germline V lookup: CDR1 KGHSH, CDR2 LQKENI. CDR3 length equals 17 residues. V dropped 3 bases and J dropped 2 bases, with 17 bases sitting between them. CDR3 bases: TGTGCCAGCTCACCCCCGGGAGGGGGATTGACTGGAAACACCATATATTTT. Residues: CASSPPGGGLTGNTIYF.